The source of this TCR beta chain is a study of cytomegalovirus exposure and HLA in healthy donors. Study outcomes and limitations: About 87% or about 30% of the time was how often most TCR beta V segments were productive, according to an earlier analysis. Among donors in an Asian-associated ancestry cluster, a later analysis reportedly found fewer N-insertions than the roughly 730-donor mean.

PCR amplification relied on 60 Vbeta primers (plus 13 Jbeta primers). Sequencing used immunoSEQ multiplex PCR; TCRdb keeps in-frame clones, though not all of them. The table lists 20,000 to 25,000 clones. There are 14 residues in the CDR3. V was clipped by 6 bases and J by 4 bases, with 15 bases between them. Germline V gene lookup returns CDR1 MNHEY and CDR2 SMNVEV (reference sequence). Turning to this clone: Its specificity is not known.

Sequences were obtained from PBMCs. The chain uses TRBV27 and TRBJ1-2, with D tentatively TRBD1 (6 bases). The sequence was obtained from a male donor in good health and CMV-seropositive. CDR3 protein: CASRSGGHPYGYTF. The CDR3 DNA sequence: TGTGCCAGCAGGTCGGGGGGCCACCCCTATGGCTACACCTTC.